This paragraph reports one T cell receptor (beta chain). The target antigen is unknown. Its ends do not fully match the called genes, so a read error is possible. Study-wide results and limits: The TCR gene usage of tumor memory CD4+ T cells clustered together with blood and lymph node memory CD4+ cells and with lymph node naive CD4+ cells. Tumor Tregs overlapped most with tumor, then blood, naive CD4+ cells.

Constant-region reverse primers amplified full-length variable regions, followed by semi-nested Nested Universal Primer A PCR. From the 5' RACE reads, TCRdb called clonotypes with MiXCR, one entry per CDR3 protein. This table has roughly 55,000 distinct CDR3 sequences, more than 20% appearing once. The CDR3 is made up of 14 amino acids. From germline, CDR1 is SGHRS and CDR2 YFSETQ. The sequence was collected from a female donor with breast cancer. The gene calls are TRBV5-1 and TRBJ1-1, with D possibly matching TRBD1 (5 bases). The sequencing input was tumor-infiltrating naive CD4+ T cells sorted from the breast tumor. Specified subset: naive CD4+ T cells, CD4+CD45RA+CD25-. Written as DNA, the CDR3 is TGCGCCAGTAGCCCCCAGGGTACGAACGCTGAAGCTTTCTTT. Protein sequence: CASSPQGTNAEAFF.